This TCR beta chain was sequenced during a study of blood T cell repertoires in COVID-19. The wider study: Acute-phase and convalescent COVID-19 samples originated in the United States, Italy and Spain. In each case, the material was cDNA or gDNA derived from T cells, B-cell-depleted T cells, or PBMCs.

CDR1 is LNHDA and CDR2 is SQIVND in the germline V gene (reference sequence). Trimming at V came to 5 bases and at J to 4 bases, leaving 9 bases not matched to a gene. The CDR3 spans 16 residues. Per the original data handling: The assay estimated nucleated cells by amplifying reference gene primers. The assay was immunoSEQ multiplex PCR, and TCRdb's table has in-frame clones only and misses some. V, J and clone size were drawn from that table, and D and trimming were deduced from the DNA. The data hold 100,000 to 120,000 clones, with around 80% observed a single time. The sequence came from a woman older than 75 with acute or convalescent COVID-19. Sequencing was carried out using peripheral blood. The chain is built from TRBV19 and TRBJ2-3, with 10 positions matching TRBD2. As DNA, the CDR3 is TGTGCCAGTAGTTTCAGCGGGAGGGTTAGGCCAGATACGCAGTATTTT. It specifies CASSFSGRVRPDTQYF. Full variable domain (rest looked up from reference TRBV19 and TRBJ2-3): DGGITQSPKYLFRKEGQNVTLSCEQNLNHDAMYWYRQDPGQGLRLIYYSQIVNDFQKGDIAEGYSVSREKKESFPLTVTSAQKNPTAFYLCASSFSGRVRPDTQYFGPGTRLTVL.